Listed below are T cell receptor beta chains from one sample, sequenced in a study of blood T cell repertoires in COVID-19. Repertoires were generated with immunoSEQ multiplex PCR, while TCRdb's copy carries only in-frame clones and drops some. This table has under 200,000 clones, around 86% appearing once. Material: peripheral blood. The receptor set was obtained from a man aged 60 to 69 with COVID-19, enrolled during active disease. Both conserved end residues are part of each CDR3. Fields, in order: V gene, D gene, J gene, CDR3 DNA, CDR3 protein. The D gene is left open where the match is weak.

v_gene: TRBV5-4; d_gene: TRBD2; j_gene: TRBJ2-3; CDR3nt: TGTGCCAGCAAGACCATAGCGGGAGTGGCAGATACGCAGTATTTT; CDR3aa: CASKTIAGVADTQYF
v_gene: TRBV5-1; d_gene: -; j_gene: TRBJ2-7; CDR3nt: TGCGCCAGCAGCTTGGAACACAGCTCCTACGAGCAGTACTTC; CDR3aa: CASSLEHSSYEQYF
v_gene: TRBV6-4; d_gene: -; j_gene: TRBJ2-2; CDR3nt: TGTGCCAGCAGTGAGGGCGCGGGACGCACCGGGGAGCTGTTTTTT; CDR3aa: CASSEGAGRTGELFF
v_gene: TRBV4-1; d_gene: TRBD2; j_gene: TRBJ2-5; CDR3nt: TGCGCCAGCAGTCGACTACTAGCGGGGATGGCAGAGACCCAGTACTTC; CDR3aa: CASSRLLAGMAETQYF
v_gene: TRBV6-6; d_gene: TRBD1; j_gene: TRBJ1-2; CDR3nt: TGTGCCAGCAGACCCGGACAGGGGTTATATGGCTACACCTTC; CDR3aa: CASRPGQGLYGYTF
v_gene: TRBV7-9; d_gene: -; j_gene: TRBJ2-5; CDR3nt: TGTGCCAGCAGCTTAAGTGGTAGCACAGAGACCCAGTACTTC; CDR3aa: CASSLSGSTETQYF
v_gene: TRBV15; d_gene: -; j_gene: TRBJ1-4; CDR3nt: TGTGCCACCAGCAGAGATGGCAAAACTAATGAAAAACTGTTTTTT; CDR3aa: CATSRDGKTNEKLFF
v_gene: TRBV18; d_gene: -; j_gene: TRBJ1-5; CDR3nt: TGTGCCAGCTCACCACCGGCAAATCAGCCCCAGCATTTT; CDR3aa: CASSPPANQPQHF
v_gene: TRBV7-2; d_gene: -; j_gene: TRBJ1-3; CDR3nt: TGTGCCAGCAGCTTAGGGGTCAGGGGTTCTGGAAACACCATATATTTT; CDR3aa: CASSLGVRGSGNTIYF
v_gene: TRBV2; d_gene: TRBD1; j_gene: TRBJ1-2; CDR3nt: TGTGCCAGCAGTTCGGGACAGGTGACCTATGGCTACACCTTC; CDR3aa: CASSSGQVTYGYTF
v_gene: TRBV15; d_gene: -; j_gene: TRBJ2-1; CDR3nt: TGTGCCACCAGCAGAGATTATGCAGTATACAATGAGCAGTTCTTC; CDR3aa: CATSRDYAVYNEQFF